This passage covers 20 T cell receptor beta chains from one sample sequenced in a study of cytomegalovirus exposure and HLA in healthy donors. With 60 Vbeta and 13 Jbeta primers, the PCR was carried out. Profiling relied on immunoSEQ multiplex PCR, and the TCRdb table lists in-frame clones only, not all of them. The table records more than 150,000 clones, 60% to 80% of them present only once. Sequenced: PBMCs. These TCRs come from a woman aged 35 to 49 in good health and CMV-seropositive.

This clone appeared a few times. This chain joins TRBV5-4 and TRBJ2-1, with 8 bases lining up with TRBD2. The CDR3 contains 15 residues. Germline loops: CDR1 SGHNT, CDR2 YYREEE (reference sequence). The ends lost 4 bases at V and 3 bases at J; junction bases unmatched: 6. Here the CDR3 DNA reads TGTGCCAGCAGCGAAGAGCGGGGGAACTACAATGAGCAGTTCTTC. Protein: CASSEERGNYNEQFF.

V usage is TRBV29-1 and J usage is TRBJ1-1, with 8 bases lining up with TRBD1. Trimming at V came to 4 bases and at J to 5 bases, leaving 9 bases not matched to a gene. The CDR3 consists of 14 residues. Germline V gene sequence: CDR1 SQVTM, CDR2 ANQGSEA. The CDR3 nucleotides are TGCAGCGTTGTTCAGGGGGCTGGCGAAACTGAAGCTTTCTTT. Translated, it gives CSVVQGAGETEAFF. Complete variable domain (other parts from reference TRBV29-1 and TRBJ1-1): SAVISQKPSRDICQRGTSLTIQCQVDSQVTMMFWYRQQPGQSLTLIATANQGSEATYESGFVIDKFPISRPNLTFSTLTVSNMSPEDSSIYLCSVVQGAGETEAFFGQGTRLTVV.

The CDR3 DNA is TGCGCCAGCAGCCTACAGGGAGTTGTGGGCGAGCAGTACTTC. Translation: CASSLQGVVGEQYF. V usage is TRBV4-1 and J usage is TRBJ2-7; possible D gene TRBD1, 6 bases. V lost 4 bases, J lost 6 bases, and 16 bases lay in between. The CDR3 extends over 14 amino acids. Per germline, CDR1 MGHRA and CDR2 YSYEKL.

The gene calls are TRBV12-2 and TRBJ2-2; the table assigns TRBD2, which was not confirmed against the DNA. TRBV12-2 represents a pseudogene. CDR3 length: 16 residues. CDR3 nucleotides: TGTGCAAGTCGTATTGCGCCGGGACTAGCTAACGGGGAGCTGTTTTTT. Amino acid sequence: CASRIAPGLANGELFF.

This clone was observed a few times. This sequence joins TRBV6-5 and TRBJ1-4; 8 positions match TRBD1. The CDR3 is 15 residues long. Germline CDR1 and CDR2: MNHEY and SVGAGI. The J segment lost 4 bases and the V segment lost 6 bases, leaving 7 bases of the junction unmatched. CDR3 loop: CASSRGDRSNEKLFF. CDR3 nucleotides: TGTGCCAGCAGCCGGGGGGACAGGAGTAATGAAAAACTGTTTTTT.

This clone was seen only a few times. V is TRBV2 and J is TRBJ2-3; 8 nucleotides agree with TRBD2. Losses at the gene ends were 4 bases for V and 2 bases for J; bases not matched to a gene: 5. The CDR3 runs to 15 residues. Germline V gene data show CDR1 as SNHLY and CDR2 as FYNNEI. In DNA form, the CDR3 reads TGTGCCAGCAGTGTGGGACTAGGAGCCACAGATACGCAGTATTTT. It is translated as CASSVGLGATDTQYF.

This sequence joins TRBV7-3 and TRBJ2-5, with 8 bases fitting TRBD1. Germline V lookup: CDR1 SGHTA, CDR2 FQGTGA. V lost 2 bases and J lost 5; bases outside the gene matches: 10. The CDR3 consists of 16 residues. The CDR3 sequence is CASSLDTGTGGETQYF. The CDR3 DNA is TGTGCCAGCAGCTTAGACACCGGGACAGGAGGGGAGACCCAGTACTTC.

The chain joins TRBV6-1 to TRBJ2-3, with 8 bases that match TRBD1. CDR1 and CDR2 (germline): MNHNS, SASEGT. The CDR3 has 12 amino acids. Unmatched junction bases numbered 4, after V lost 6 bases and J lost 8 bases. This CDR3 is CASRVQGGTQYF. CDR3 in DNA: TGTGCCAGCAGGGTACAGGGGGGTACGCAGTATTTT.

This chain connects TRBV11-2 to TRBJ2-2; weak D call: TRBD2 (6 bases). Deletions cut 5 bases from V and 0 bases from J, with 16 bases between. The CDR3 loop spans 17 amino acids. Per the germline V gene, CDR1 is SGHAT and CDR2 is FQNNGV. CDR3 amino acids: CASSRGTWDPNTGELFF. CDR3 coding DNA: TGTGCCAGCAGCCGGGGGACGTGGGACCCGAACACCGGGGAGCTGTTTTTT.

This clone has more than one count but fewer than ten. This chain joins TRBV4-3 and TRBJ2-2, with 8 positions matching TRBD1. CDR3 size: 16 residues. Losses at the gene ends were 1 base for V and 0 bases for J; bases not matched to a gene: 1. Germline CDR1 LGHNA, CDR2 YSLEER. The CDR3 bases are TGCGCCAGCAGCCAAGGGGGACAGGCGAACACCGGGGAGCTGTTTTTT. The encoded protein is CASSQGGQANTGELFF.

J is TRBJ1-1 and V is TRBV10-3, with D perhaps TRBD1 (6 bases). V was trimmed by 2 bases and J by 1 base, leaving 8 bases between them. There are 14 residues in the CDR3. Germline V CDR1 and CDR2: ENHRY, SYGVKD. Here the CDR3 reads CAISEEQGNTEAFF. The CDR3 DNA follows: TGTGCCATCAGTGAGGAACAGGGGAACACTGAAGCTTTCTTT.

This clone is a singleton in its sample. This likely stems from a read error, as it lies one base from a far larger clone. CDR3 loop: CASSPKRTGIPRANVLTF. CDR3 in DNA: TGTGCCAGCTCCCCTAAACGGACAGGGATCCCTAGGGCCAACGTCCTGACTTTC. The chain links TRBV18 to TRBJ2-6; 8 positions match TRBD1. Germline CDR1 is KGHSH and CDR2 is LQKENI. The trim removed 6 bases at V and 5 bases at J, leaving 15 bases unmatched. This CDR3 comprises 18 residues.

The chain links TRBV7-2 to TRBJ1-1, with D perhaps TRBD1 (6 bases). The germline gives CDR1 SGHTA, CDR2 FQGNSA. CDR3 length equals 13 residues. Trimming took off 5 bases at V and 4 bases at J, with 11 bases between the two ends. The CDR3 nucleotides read TGTGCCAGCAGCAAAGGGGGGGGCACTGAAGCTTTCTTT. The encoded protein is CASSKGGGTEAFF.

Turning to this clone: The junction and the germline gene differ at one end; a read error may be behind it. V is TRBV27 and J is TRBJ1-1; weak D call: TRBD1 (5 bases). Germline CDR1 and CDR2: MNHEY and SMNVEV (reference sequence). The CDR3 spans 10 residues. The CDR3 DNA sequence: TGTGCCAGCACCCACGCGGGACCGACTTTT. This gives the protein CASTHAGPTF.

This chain links TRBV9 with TRBJ1-6; 10 bases line up with TRBD1. Germline V gene data show CDR1 as SGDLS and CDR2 as YYNGEE. Trimming removed 1 base from V and 5 bases from J; junction bases left unmatched: 12. The CDR3 length is 19 residues. CDR3 coding DNA: TGTGCCAGCAGCGTAAGCCGGACAGGGGGTTTCCAGAATAATTCACCCCTCCACTTT. Residues: CASSVSRTGGFQNNSPLHF.

This clone showed up just a few times. The genes are TRBV19 and TRBJ1-5; unclear D gene. Germline loops: CDR1 LNHDA, CDR2 SQIVND (reference sequence). There are 15 residues in the CDR3. V gave up 7 bases and J gave up 0 bases, with 13 bases separating them. The CDR3 nucleotides read TGTGCCAGTACTAAGTTCGGGGATAGCAATCAGCCCCAGCATTTT. This encodes CASTKFGDSNQPQHF.

The chain combines TRBV7-3 with TRBJ2-3, with a weak D call TRBD1 (6 bases). The V gene lost 6 bases and the J gene lost 0 bases, with 7 bases spanning the gap. This CDR3 region has 13 residues. CDR1 SGHTA and CDR2 FQGTGA come from the germline V gene. The chain's CDR3 is CASRGQSTDTQYF. As DNA, the CDR3 is TGTGCCAGCAGAGGACAGAGCACAGATACGCAGTATTTT.

CDR3 protein: CASISGGGTQYF. CDR3 DNA sequence: TGTGCCAGCATTTCTGGGGGGGGGACCCAGTACTTC. J is TRBJ2-5 and V is TRBV11-2; 7 nucleotides line up with TRBD2. The CDR3 covers 12 residues. Germline CDR1 is SGHAT and CDR2 is FQNNGV. Trimming removed 7 bases from V and 7 bases from J; junction bases left unmatched: 6.

This clone appeared a few times. This chain uses TRBV18 with TRBJ2-7, with D possibly matching TRBD1 (5 bases). The CDR3 runs 12 residues. The V and J ends lost 0 bases and 6 bases respectively, with 6 bases between them. Germline V gene data show CDR1 as KGHSH and CDR2 as LQKENI. The CDR3 is CASSPPGAEQYF. The CDR3 DNA reads TGTGCCAGCTCACCACCAGGGGCCGAGCAGTACTTC.

The chain recombines TRBV6-6 with TRBJ1-1; TRBD1 is a possible D gene (6 bases). Germline-derived CDR1 and CDR2 are MNHNY and SVGAGI (reference sequence). V lost 5 bases and J 5 bases, leaving 12 bases between the germline ends. The CDR3 consists of 13 residues. The CDR3 DNA is TGTGCCAGCAGTGCGACCAGGGGAACTGAAGCTTTCTTT. Translation: CASSATRGTEAFF.